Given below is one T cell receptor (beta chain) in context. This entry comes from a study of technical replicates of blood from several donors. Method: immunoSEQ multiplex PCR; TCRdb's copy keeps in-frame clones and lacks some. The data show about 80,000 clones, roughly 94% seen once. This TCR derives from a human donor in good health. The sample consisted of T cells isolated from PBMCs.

The DNA of the CDR3 is TGTGCCAGCTCACCACCCTCCGGGACACGGCTGTTTTTT. Protein sequence: CASSPPSGTRLFF. The rearrangement links TRBV18 to TRBJ2-2, with D possibly matching TRBD1 (6 bases). CDR3 length: 13 residues. Between the trimmed V and J ends, which lost 0 bases and 13 bases, there was a span of 12 bases. Germline values: CDR1 KGHSH, CDR2 LQKENI.